This is a list of T cell receptor beta chains from one sample in a study of Graves' ophthalmopathy and Graves' hyperthyroidism. TCRdb independently ran MiXCR on the multiplex PCR reads; one entry per CDR3 protein. The table lists 600,000 to 700,000 distinct CDR3 sequences, roughly two fifths of them singletons. Material: peripheral blood. All receptors come from an adult man with Graves' ophthalmopathy. Each CDR3 is given with its conserved first and last residue. Each record gives: D gene, clone size, V gene, J gene, CDR3 DNA, CDR3 protein. A D gene is named only where the DNA matches it firmly. Clone sizes are given selectively: once, few, many, or a class where the clone is expanded.

D gene: -
clone size: once
V gene: TRBV7-2
J gene: TRBJ2-5
CDR3 DNA: TGTGCCAGCAGCTTACTGGGGGAGGCCCAGTACTTC
CDR3 protein: CASSLLGEAQYF

D gene: TRBD2
clone size: few
V gene: TRBV12-3/TRBV12-4
J gene: TRBJ2-1
CDR3 DNA: TGTGCCAGCAGGATAGCGGGGGGGCTGCATGAGCAGTTCTTC
CDR3 protein: CASRIAGGLHEQFF

D gene: -
clone size: many
V gene: TRBV7-7
J gene: TRBJ2-5
CDR3 DNA: TGTGCTAGCAGCTTAGTCGGGGGTGCAGAGACCCAGTACTTC
CDR3 protein: CASSLVGGAETQYF

D gene: -
clone size: many
V gene: TRBV14
J gene: TRBJ1-2
CDR3 DNA: TGTGCCAGCAGCCAATATTCGGGACTCCAATATGGCTACACCTTC
CDR3 protein: CASSQYSGLQYGYTF

D gene: TRBD1
clone size: -
V gene: TRBV7-9
J gene: TRBJ1-4
CDR3 DNA: TGTGCCAGCAGCCCCTGGGAGGGGGCCTATAATGAAAAACTGTTTTTT
CDR3 protein: CASSPWEGAYNEKLFF

D gene: -
clone size: many
V gene: TRBV4-1
J gene: TRBJ1-2
CDR3 DNA: TGCGCCAGCAGCCCAGAAAAGGGGTCAGAACCTAACTATGGCTACACCTTC
CDR3 protein: CASSPEKGSEPNYGYTF

D gene: -
clone size: many
V gene: TRBV6-6
J gene: TRBJ2-7
CDR3 DNA: TGTGCCAGCAGTTACTCCAGGGACTCCTACGAGCAGTACTTC
CDR3 protein: CASSYSRDSYEQYF

D gene: -
clone size: few
V gene: TRBV19
J gene: TRBJ2-5
CDR3 DNA: TGTGCCAGTAGTATATTAGGTCCCACTCCTAGAGAGACCCAGTACTTC
CDR3 protein: CASSILGPTPRETQYF

D gene: TRBD2
clone size: few
V gene: TRBV12-3/TRBV12-4
J gene: TRBJ2-7
CDR3 DNA: TGTGCCAGCAGCCCCGGGACTAGTAACGAGCAGTACTTC
CDR3 protein: CASSPGTSNEQYF

D gene: -
clone size: -
V gene: TRBV29-1
J gene: TRBJ2-5
CDR3 DNA: TGCAGCGTTGGGGGCGGGGATAGTGGGACCCAGTACTTC
CDR3 protein: CSVGGGDSGTQYF

D gene: TRBD2
clone size: few
V gene: TRBV30
J gene: TRBJ2-7
CDR3 DNA: TGTGCCTGGAGTGAGACTAGCCGAACCTACGAGCAGTACTTC
CDR3 protein: CAWSETSRTYEQYF